One sample yielded the 28 T cell receptor beta chains listed below, sequenced in a study of long-term antiretroviral therapy in people with HIV. At the survey level, the v3.0 immunoSEQ assay was run. The method was immunoSEQ multiplex PCR; TCRdb's version includes in-frame clones alone and lacks a portion of them. Seen here are around 40,000 clones, 70% to 90% observed once, and the top ten hold over 9.5%. Specimen: unsorted PBMCs, collected 2.2 years after starting antiretroviral therapy. The receptors shown here come from a man younger than 35 with HIV.

V and J are TRBV10-1 and TRBJ2-2; 15 bases are a match to TRBD2. The CDR3 is 19 amino acids. V was clipped by 2 bases and J by 1 base; unmatched bases: 5. The germline V gene has CDR1 WNHNN and CDR2 SYGVQD (reference sequence). In DNA form, the CDR3 reads TGCGCCAGCAGTGAGGTAGGACTAGCGGGAGGGTTGAACACCGGGGAGCTGTTTTTT. Translated: CASSEVGLAGGLNTGELFF.

This chain links TRBV7-9 with TRBJ2-1; no firm D call. CDR3 length equals 13 residues. V was clipped by 5 bases and J by 3 bases, with 8 bases between them. Germline V gene sequence: CDR1 SEHNR, CDR2 FQNEAQ (reference sequence). The CDR3 reads CASSPRDYNEQFF. The CDR3 DNA is TGTGCCAGCAGCCCAAGGGACTACAATGAGCAGTTCTTC.

The chain's CDR3 is CASNVLGGISNQPQHF. The DNA of the CDR3 is TGTGCCAGCAATGTGTTGGGGGGGATTAGCAATCAGCCCCAGCATTTT. The chain couples TRBV2 to TRBJ1-5; tentative D call: TRBD1 (5 bases). CDR3 length: 16 residues. With 7 bases removed from V and 0 bases from J, the gap between germline ends came to 16 bases. CDR1 and CDR2 from the germline V gene are SNHLY and FYNNEI.

The chain is built from TRBV14 and TRBJ2-7; no reliable D call. Trimming left V 1 base short and J 6 bases short, with 16 bases between. In germline, CDR1 is SGHDN, CDR2 FVKESK. This CDR3 has 15 residues. The CDR3, as DNA: TGTGCCAGCAGCCAAGTCTCCCGGGCTAGAGGCGAGCAGTACTTC. Residues: CASSQVSRARGEQYF.

The chain is built from TRBV10-3 and TRBJ2-7; 9 bases fit TRBD1. CDR1 ENHRY and CDR2 SYGVKD come from the germline V gene. Trimming cost V 3 bases and J 6 bases; bases outside gene matches: 12. CDR3 length equals 16 residues. The CDR3 DNA sequence: TGTGCCATCAGTGAACTGGGCGGACAGGGGTTTACCGAGCAGTACTTC. It codes for CAISELGGQGFTEQYF.

In its sample, this clone was seen a few times. This rearrangement joins TRBV11-3 to TRBJ2-1; no clear D gene. The germline CDR1 and CDR2 sequences are SGHNT and YENEEA. The length of the CDR3 is 14 residues. The germline V and J ends were trimmed by 5 bases and 8 bases, with 16 bases remaining between them. This CDR3 is CASSVGRSWDEQFF. CDR3 bases: TGTGCCAGCAGCGTGGGTCGGAGTTGGGATGAGCAGTTCTTC.

The chain carries TRBV5-4 and TRBJ2-5, with 8 nucleotides matching TRBD2. CDR3 length: 16 amino acids. V lost 0 bases to trimming and J lost 5 bases; unmatched junction nucleotides: 9. CDR1 and CDR2 from the germline V gene are SGHNT and YYREEE (reference sequence). In DNA, the CDR3 is TGTGCCAGCAGCTTGGTATCGGGAGGGCCTACGGAGACCCAGTACTTC. Translation gives CASSLVSGGPTETQYF.

The chain carries TRBV7-9 and TRBJ2-7; 8 positions agree with TRBD2. This CDR3 region has 16 residues. Per the germline V gene, CDR1 is SEHNR and CDR2 is FQNEAQ (reference sequence). Trimming removed 4 bases from V and 6 bases from J; junction bases left unmatched: 14. The DNA for the CDR3 is TGTGCCAGCAGCTCCCCTCGGGGAGCGGGAGAACTCGAGCAGTACTTC. Translation: CASSSPRGAGELEQYF.

This clone was observed a handful of times. The genes are TRBV5-6 and TRBJ1-2; the D is unclear. Germline V CDR1 and CDR2: SGHDT, YYEEEE. V was pared by 3 bases and J by 4 bases, with 7 bases between. This CDR3 has 12 amino acids. CDR3 amino acids: CASSYNSYGYTF. DNA for the CDR3: TGTGCCAGCAGCTACAACAGCTATGGCTACACCTTC.

The chain has TRBV30 and TRBJ2-3, with TRBD2 as a possible D gene (5 bases). The CDR3 extends over 13 amino acids. Trimming left V 8 bases short and J 5 bases short, with 17 bases between. Germline CDR1 and CDR2: GTSNPN and SVGIG (reference sequence). CDR3: CAGCRRRGDTQYF. The CDR3 DNA sequence: TGTGCCGGATGTAGGAGACGGGGAGATACGCAGTATTTT.

This chain joins TRBV13 and TRBJ1-1; 7 bases map to TRBD1. This CDR3 comprises 15 residues. V trimming: 3 bases; J trimming: 0 bases; junction bases outside the gene matches: 4. Germline V lookup: CDR1 PRHDT, CDR2 FYEKMQ (reference sequence). CDR3 nucleotide sequence: TGTGCCAGCAGCTTCGGGACAGCCATGAACACTGAAGCTTTCTTT. Its translation is CASSFGTAMNTEAFF.

V gene TRBV9 combines with J gene TRBJ2-7; D gene uncertain. The V end lost 0 bases, the J end lost 4 bases, and 14 bases lay between the germline ends. Germline V gene lookup returns CDR1 SGDLS and CDR2 YYNGEE. The CDR3 totals 15 residues. This chain's CDR3 is CASSVAWSWAYEQYF. Written as DNA, the CDR3 is TGTGCCAGCAGCGTAGCGTGGTCTTGGGCTTACGAGCAGTACTTC.

The chain employs TRBV6-4 and TRBJ2-2, with no clear D. CDR1 MRHNA and CDR2 SNTAGT come from the germline V gene. V was pared by 3 bases and J by 5 bases, with 7 bases between. The length of the CDR3 is 13 residues. CDR3 in amino acids: CASSDVGTGELFF. In nucleotides, the CDR3 is TGTGCCAGCAGTGATGTGGGAACCGGGGAGCTGTTTTTT.

In this sample, this clone turned up once. The CDR3 sequence: CAWSTVLAKNIQYF. The DNA for the CDR3 is TGTGCCTGGTCGACAGTACTAGCCAAAAACATTCAGTACTTC. The chain has TRBV30 and TRBJ2-4, with a tentative D call TRBD1 (5 bases). CDR1 and CDR2 (germline): GTSNPN, SVGIG (reference sequence). This CDR3 region has 14 residues. The V end lost 5 bases, the J end lost 0 bases, and 11 bases lay between the germline ends.

The V call is TRBV27, the J call TRBJ2-3, with D unclear. In germline, CDR1 is MNHEY, CDR2 SMNVEV (reference sequence). The CDR3 loop spans 14 amino acids. Trimming removed 4 bases from V and 4 bases from J, with 12 bases in between. For the CDR3, the DNA is TGTGCCAGCAGTTCCAACTCGTTTGCAGATACGCAGTATTTT. Protein sequence: CASSSNSFADTQYF.

The rearrangement uses TRBV7-9 and TRBJ2-3; TRBD2 matches at 7 bases. CDR3 length equals 12 residues. The V segment lost 6 bases and the J segment 4 bases; nucleotides outside the gene matches: 1. The germline CDR1 and CDR2 sequences are SEHNR and FQNEAQ (reference sequence). The CDR3 is CASSGGADTQYF. For the CDR3, the DNA is TGTGCCAGCAGTGGGGGGGCAGATACGCAGTATTTT.

The genes are TRBV25-1 and TRBJ2-7; D is possibly TRBD1 or TRBD2 (5 bases each). CDR1 is MGHDK and CDR2 is SYGVNS in the germline V gene. The germline V and J ends were trimmed by 9 bases and 3 bases, with 15 bases remaining between them. CDR3 length: 13 residues. The CDR3 protein is CARAGTEDYEQYF. For the CDR3, the DNA is TGTGCCAGGGCCGGGACGGAGGACTACGAGCAGTACTTC.

In its sample, this clone ranks as medium-sized (0.01 to 0.1%). This chain joins TRBV29-1 and TRBJ2-7; D is undetermined. The CDR3 has 13 amino acids. V gave up 7 bases and J gave up 0 bases, with 13 bases separating them. Germline CDR1 is SQVTM and CDR2 is ANQGSEA. The CDR3 loop reads CSAARTLSYEQYF. As DNA, the CDR3 is TGCAGCGCTGCCAGGACCCTCTCCTACGAGCAGTACTTC.

This sequence joins TRBV4-3 and TRBJ2-3, with TRBD1 matching 7 bases. The V and J ends lost 0 bases and 10 bases, in that order; junction bases with no gene match: 13. Germline V CDR1 and CDR2: LGHNA, YSLEER. The CDR3 is 16 residues long. CDR3 protein: CASSQDSWDRRVAQYF. CDR3 nucleotides: TGCGCCAGCAGCCAAGATTCATGGGACAGAAGAGTAGCGCAGTATTTT.

The rearrangement joins TRBV4-2 to TRBJ1-1; 9 nucleotides align to TRBD1. The CDR3 covers 15 residues. J lost 1 base, V lost 2 bases, and 2 bases had no gene match. Germline CDR1 reads LGHNA; CDR2 reads YNFKEQ. The CDR3 DNA reads TGTGCCAGCAGCCAACCGGGACAGGGGAACACTGAAGCTTTCTTT. Translated, it gives CASSQPGQGNTEAFF.

The rearrangement joins TRBV7-9 to TRBJ1-1; 8 bases agree with TRBD1. This CDR3 contains 15 residues. Germline V gene data show CDR1 as SEHNR and CDR2 as FQNEAQ (reference sequence). The V segment lost 5 bases and the J segment 5 bases; nucleotides outside the gene matches: 10. In nucleotides, the CDR3 is TGTGCCAGCAGCCGCCCCGGGCAGGGGGCAACTGAAGCTTTCTTT. It yields the protein CASSRPGQGATEAFF.

This chain uses TRBV9 with TRBJ2-5; 8 nucleotides match TRBD2. CDR3 length: 14 residues. V trimming: 4 bases; J trimming: 2 bases; junction bases outside the gene matches: 4. CDR1 and CDR2 (germline): SGDLS, YYNGEE. CDR3 in amino acids: CASSLSSGQETQYF. CDR3 coding DNA: TGTGCCAGCAGCTTATCTAGCGGGCAAGAGACCCAGTACTTC. Combining the CDR3 with reference TRBV9 and TRBJ2-5 gives the whole variable domain DSGVTQTPKHLITATGQRVTLRCSPRSGDLSVYWYQQSLDQGLQFLIQYYNGEERAKGNILERFSAQQFPDLHSELNLSSLELGDSALYFCASSLSSGQETQYFGPGTRLLVL.

This chain links TRBV4-1 with TRBJ1-1, with D unclear. The V end lost 3 bases, the J end lost 0 bases, and 8 bases lay between the germline ends. CDR3 length equals 14 residues. Germline CDR1 MGHRA, CDR2 YSYEKL. The CDR3 sequence: CASSHPLMNTEAFF. CDR3 nucleotides: TGCGCCAGCAGCCACCCACTCATGAACACTGAAGCTTTCTTT.

The chain couples TRBV5-1 to TRBJ2-5, with D unclear. Between the trimmed V and J ends, which lost 0 bases and 2 bases, there was a span of 11 bases. The CDR3 sequence is 15 residues long. CDR1 is SGHRS, CDR2 YFSETQ, per germline. CDR3 residues: CASSLGNTLQETQYF. The CDR3 bases are TGCGCCAGCAGCTTGGGGAACACTTTACAAGAGACCCAGTACTTC.

The chain has TRBV21-1 and TRBJ2-2; the table assigns TRBD1, which was not confirmed against the DNA. TRBV21-1 counts as a pseudogene. CDR3 length equals 17 residues. The CDR3: CASSKSRTGGIGGELFF. CDR3 in DNA: TGTGCCAGCAGCAAAAGCCGGACAGGGGGCATCGGAGGGGAGCTGTTTTTT.

The chain links TRBV30 to TRBJ2-3, with 12 positions matching TRBD2. Germline V gene data show CDR1 as GTSNPN and CDR2 as SVGIG (reference sequence). V lost 2 bases to trimming and J lost 6 bases; unmatched junction nucleotides: 3. CDR3 size: 14 residues. As DNA, the CDR3 is TGTGCCTGGAGTCGACTAGCGGGAGACGATACGCAGTATTTT. This encodes CAWSRLAGDDTQYF.

The genes are TRBV5-1 and TRBJ1-2; D unresolved. Germline values: CDR1 SGHRS, CDR2 YFSETQ. This CDR3 region has 14 residues. V was cut by 4 bases and J by 1 base, with 11 bases left in between. CDR3 in amino acids: CASSRYELNYGYTF. Here the CDR3 DNA reads TGCGCCAGCAGCCGATATGAACTTAACTATGGCTACACCTTC.

This clone was observed a few times. The chain joins TRBV27 to TRBJ1-5, with a tentative D call TRBD1 (6 bases). The V end lost 0 bases, the J end lost 3 bases, and 9 bases lay between the germline ends. The germline V gene has CDR1 MNHEY and CDR2 SMNVEV (reference sequence). The length of the CDR3 is 15 residues. The CDR3 DNA follows: TGTGCCAGCAGTTTATCGTGGGACACCAATCAGCCCCAGCATTTT. Its protein product is CASSLSWDTNQPQHF.